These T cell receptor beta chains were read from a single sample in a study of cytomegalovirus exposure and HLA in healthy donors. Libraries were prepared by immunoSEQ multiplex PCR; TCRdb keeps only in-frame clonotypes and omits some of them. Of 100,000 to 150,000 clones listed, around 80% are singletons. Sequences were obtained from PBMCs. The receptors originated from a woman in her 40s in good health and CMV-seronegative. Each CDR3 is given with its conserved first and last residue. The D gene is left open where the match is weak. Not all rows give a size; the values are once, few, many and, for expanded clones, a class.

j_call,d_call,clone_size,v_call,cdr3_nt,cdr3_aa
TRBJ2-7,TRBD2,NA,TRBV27,TGTGCCAGCAGTTTATTGAGCGGGGGGACCCTCCGGGCCTACGAGCAGTACTTC,CASSLLSGGTLRAYEQYF
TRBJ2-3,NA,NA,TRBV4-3,TGCGCCAGCAGCCGAATGGGGGATGGGCTAGCGTCAGATACGCAGTATTTT,CASSRMGDGLASDTQYF
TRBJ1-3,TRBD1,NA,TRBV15,TGTGCCACCAGCAGAGATCTTAGGGGGCACTCTGGAAACACCATATATTTT,CATSRDLRGHSGNTIYF
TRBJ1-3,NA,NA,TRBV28,TGTGCCAGCACTTATGAGGTATCTGGAAACACCATATATTTT,CASTYEVSGNTIYF
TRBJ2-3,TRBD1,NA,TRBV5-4,TGTGCCAGCAGATCTGGACAGGCCACAGATACGCAGTATTTT,CASRSGQATDTQYF
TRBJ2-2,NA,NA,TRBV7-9,TGTGCCAGCAGCTCCTTGAACACCGGGGAGCTGTTTTTT,CASSSLNTGELFF
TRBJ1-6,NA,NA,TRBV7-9,TGTGCCAGCAGCTTATTCCGGGACTTTTCACCCCTCCACTTT,CASSLFRDFSPLHF
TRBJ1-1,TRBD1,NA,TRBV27,TGTGCCAGCAGTGGGGGGACAGGGAACGCTGAAGCTTTCTTT,CASSGGTGNAEAFF
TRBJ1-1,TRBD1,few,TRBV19,TGTGCCAGTAGTACCACAGGGGGTTCGGCTTTCTTT,CASSTTGGSAFF
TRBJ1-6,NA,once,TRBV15,TGTGCCACCAGCAGGGGGGGTGAAGGGTCACCCCTCCACTTT,CATSRGGEGSPLHF
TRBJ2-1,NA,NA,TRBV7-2,TGTGCCAGCAGCTTAGGACCAGGGGACTACAATGAGCAGTTCTTC,CASSLGPGDYNEQFF
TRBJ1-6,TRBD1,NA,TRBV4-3,TGCGCCAGCAGCCCCCAAAGGGGGCCTAATTCACCCCTCCACTTT,CASSPQRGPNSPLHF
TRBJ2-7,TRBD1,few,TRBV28,TGTGCCAGCAGTTCCTCAGGGGGCCGGGAGCAGTACTTC,CASSSSGGREQYF
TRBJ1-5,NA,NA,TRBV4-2,TGTGCCAGCAGCCAAGATCATAGCAATCAGCCCCAGCATTTT,CASSQDHSNQPQHF
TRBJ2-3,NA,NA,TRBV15,TGTGCCACCTCCCCCCTATCCTCTCCAGATACGCAGTATTTT,CATSPLSSPDTQYF
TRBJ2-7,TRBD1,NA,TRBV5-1,TGCGCCAGCAGCGCCCGACAGGGAACCGAGCAGTACTTC,CASSARQGTEQYF
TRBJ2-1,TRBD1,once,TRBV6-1,TGTGCCAGCAGTGAAGCGGGGACCCAAGGGGGCTATGAGCAGTTCTTC,CASSEAGTQGGYEQFF
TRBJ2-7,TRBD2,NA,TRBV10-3,TGTGCCATCAGTGAGTCCGACGGAACCTCAACCCGACTAGCCGGATTGGGCTCCTACGAGCAGTACTTC,CAISESDGTSTRLAGLGSYEQYF
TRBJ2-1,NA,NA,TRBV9,TGTGCCAGCAGCGTATTGAGTAATGAGCAGTTCTTC,CASSVLSNEQFF
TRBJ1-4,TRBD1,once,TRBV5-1,TGCGCCAGCAGCCTACAGGGGGCGCGCAGGTCTGGTAATGAAAAACTGTTTTTT,CASSLQGARRSGNEKLFF
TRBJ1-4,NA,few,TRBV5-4,TGTGCCAGCAGCTTGGATGTGGGCGAGAAACTGTTTTTT,CASSLDVGEKLFF
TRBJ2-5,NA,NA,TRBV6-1,TGTGCCAGCAGTGAAAACAGGGGAGGTCAAGAGACCCAGTACTTC,CASSENRGGQETQYF
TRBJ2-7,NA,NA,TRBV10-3,TGTGCCATCAGTGGGGGGCGGGGGCACTCCTACGAGCAGTACTTC,CAISGGRGHSYEQYF
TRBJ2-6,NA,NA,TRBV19,TGTGCCAGTAGCAGGGGTGGCTCTGGGGCCAACGTCCTGACTTTC,CASSRGGSGANVLTF
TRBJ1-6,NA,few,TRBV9,TGTGCCAGCAGCGCCCTCGCATTAGGGGCCTTTAATTCACCCCTCCACTTT,CASSALALGAFNSPLHF
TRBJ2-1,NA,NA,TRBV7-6,TGTGCCAGCAGCTTATCTGAGTCCGTATACAATGAGCAGTTCTTC,CASSLSESVYNEQFF
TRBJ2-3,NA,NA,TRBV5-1,TGCGCCAGCAGCAATAGCGAACCTAGCACAGATACGCAGTATTTT,CASSNSEPSTDTQYF
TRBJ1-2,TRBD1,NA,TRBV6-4,TGTGCCAGCAGTCTGGGACAGAACTATGGCTACACCTTC,CASSLGQNYGYTF
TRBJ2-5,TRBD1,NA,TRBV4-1,TGCGCCAGCAGCCAAGTCAGGACAGGGAAAGAGACCCAGTACTTC,CASSQVRTGKETQYF
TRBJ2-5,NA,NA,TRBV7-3,TGTGCCAGCAGCCGGGGACTGGGAGCCCAAGAGACCCAGTACTTC,CASSRGLGAQETQYF
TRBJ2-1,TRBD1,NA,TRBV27,TGTGCCAGCAGTTCGCACATGGGGACAGTCTACAATGAGCAGTTCTTC,CASSSHMGTVYNEQFF
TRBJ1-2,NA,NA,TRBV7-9,TGTGCCAGCAGCTTCGGACAGAGAGCTAACTATGGCTACACCTTC,CASSFGQRANYGYTF
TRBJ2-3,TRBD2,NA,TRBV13,TGTGCCAGCAGCTTACGGGGAGGGACAGATACGCAGTATTTT,CASSLRGGTDTQYF
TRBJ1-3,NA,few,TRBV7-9,TGTGCCAGCAGCTTAGTCAGCTCTGGAAACACCATATATTTT,CASSLVSSGNTIYF
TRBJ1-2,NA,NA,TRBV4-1,TGCGCCAGCAGCCACCAAATGGGGCAGAACCTTCTCTATGGCTACACCTTC,CASSHQMGQNLLYGYTF
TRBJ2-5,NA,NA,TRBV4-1,TGCGCCAGCAGCCATAGAGGGCGGTTCCAAGAGACCCAGTACTTC,CASSHRGRFQETQYF
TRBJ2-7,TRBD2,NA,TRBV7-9,TGTGCCAGCAGCCTCCAGGCTAGCGGGGGCTACGAGCAGTACTTC,CASSLQASGGYEQYF
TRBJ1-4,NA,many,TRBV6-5,TGTGCCAGCAGTTACACCCAGGGGAGTAATGAAAAACTGTTTTTT,CASSYTQGSNEKLFF
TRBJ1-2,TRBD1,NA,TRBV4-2,TGTGCCAGCAGTGACAGGGAGTGGGGACTCTATGGCTACACCTTC,CASSDREWGLYGYTF
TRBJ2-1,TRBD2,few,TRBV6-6,TGTGCCAGCAGCCCGACCTCGGGACTAGCGAGGAATGAGCAGTTCTTC,CASSPTSGLARNEQFF
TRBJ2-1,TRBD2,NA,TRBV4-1,TGCGCCAGCAGCCATCCCGGGACTACGATCCATGAGCAGTTCTTC,CASSHPGTTIHEQFF
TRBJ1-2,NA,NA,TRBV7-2,TGTGCCAGCAGCCCGGCGACAGCTAACTATGGCTACACCTTC,CASSPATANYGYTF
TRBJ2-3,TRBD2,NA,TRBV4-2,TGTGCCAGCAGCCAAGACCCCCTAGCTAGCGGAAAGGGAACAGATACGCAGTATTTT,CASSQDPLASGKGTDTQYF
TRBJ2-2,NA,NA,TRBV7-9,TGTGCCAGCAGCCCGACTGGGAACACCGGGGAGCTGTTTTTT,CASSPTGNTGELFF
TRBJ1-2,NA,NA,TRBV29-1,TGCAGCGTTGAAACCGACGTTGGACACTATGGCTACCCCTTC,CSVETDVGHYGYPF
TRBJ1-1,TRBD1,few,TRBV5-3,TGTGCCAGAAGCATTCCGGGACAGGGACGGAGCACTGAAGCTTTCTTT,CARSIPGQGRSTEAFF
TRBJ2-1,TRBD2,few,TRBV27,TGTGCCAGCAGAGGCAAGGCCCGACGGGGGGGCCGCTATGAGCAGTTCTTC,CASRGKARRGGRYEQFF